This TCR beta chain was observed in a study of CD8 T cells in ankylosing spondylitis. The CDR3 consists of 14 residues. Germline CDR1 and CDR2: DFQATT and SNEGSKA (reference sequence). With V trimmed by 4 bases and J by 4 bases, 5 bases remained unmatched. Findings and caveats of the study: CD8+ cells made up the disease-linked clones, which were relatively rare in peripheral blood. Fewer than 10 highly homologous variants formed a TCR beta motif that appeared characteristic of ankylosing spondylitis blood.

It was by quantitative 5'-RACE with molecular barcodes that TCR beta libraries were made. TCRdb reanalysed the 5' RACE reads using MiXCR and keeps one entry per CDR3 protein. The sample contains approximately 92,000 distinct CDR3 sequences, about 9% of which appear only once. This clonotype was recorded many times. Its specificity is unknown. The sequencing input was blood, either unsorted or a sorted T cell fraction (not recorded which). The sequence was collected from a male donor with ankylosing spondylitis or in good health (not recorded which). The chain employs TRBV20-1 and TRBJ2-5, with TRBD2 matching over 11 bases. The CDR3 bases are TGCAGTGCTACTAGCGGGGGGATACCAGAGACCCAGTACTTC. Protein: CSATSGGIPETQYF.